Presented here are 26 T cell receptor beta chains from one specimen sequenced in a study of shared clonotypes between healthy human individuals. Only in-frame clones appear in the TCRdb table, and some are missing; sequencing was by immunoSEQ multiplex PCR. The sample consists of some 2 million clones, about 95% of them appearing once. CD45RO-negative, CCR7-positively selected cells formed the naive CD8 fraction, excluding terminally differentiated effector memory CD45RA+ cells. The sequenced sample was naive CD8+ T cells sorted from blood. These receptors were taken from a man younger than 30 in good health.

This sequence joins TRBV5-1 and TRBJ2-2; D not resolved. Germline V gene data show CDR1 as SGHRS and CDR2 as YFSETQ. The CDR3 is made up of 14 amino acids. Between the trimmed V and J ends, which lost 5 bases and 4 bases, there was a span of 12 bases. The CDR3 is CASRRQDGTGELFF. The CDR3 nucleotides read TGCGCCAGCAGAAGGCAGGACGGCACCGGGGAGCTGTTTTTT.

V and J are TRBV7-2 and TRBJ2-4; 7 positions match TRBD1. Losses at the gene ends were 3 bases for V and 12 bases for J; bases not matched to a gene: 5. Per the germline V gene, CDR1 is SGHTA and CDR2 is FQGNSA. The CDR3 loop spans 12 amino acids. CDR3 in DNA: TGTGCCAGCAGCTTCAGGACAGGATATCAGTACTTC. As protein: CASSFRTGYQYF.

V and J are TRBV9 and TRBJ2-2; 9 bases are shared with TRBD2. Germline-derived CDR1 and CDR2 are SGDLS and YYNGEE. The CDR3 spans 16 residues. J lost 4 bases, V lost 1 base, and 5 bases had no gene match. CDR3: CASSVLAGLLTGELFF. The CDR3 region has the DNA TGTGCCAGCAGCGTACTAGCGGGACTACTCACCGGGGAGCTGTTTTTT.

The rearrangement uses TRBV20-1 and TRBJ2-5, with D unresolved. CDR1 and CDR2 (germline): DFQATT, SNEGSKA (reference sequence). The CDR3 length is 11 residues. V was shortened by 3 bases and J by 5 bases, with 7 bases between the two germline ends. CDR3 in amino acids: CSASWSETQYF. The CDR3 coding sequence is TGCAGTGCTAGTTGGTCCGAGACCCAGTACTTC.

This chain connects TRBV19 to TRBJ2-7, with TRBD1 identical over 7 bases. Unmatched junction bases numbered 3, after V lost 4 bases and J lost 6 bases. The CDR3 runs 12 residues. Germline CDR1 and CDR2: LNHDA and SQIVND (reference sequence). This CDR3 is CASSTRTGEQYF. The CDR3 DNA reads as TGTGCCAGTAGTACGCGGACAGGCGAGCAGTACTTC.

Worth noting for this clone: Additional DNA sequences in this sample encode the identical CDR3. This sequence joins TRBV4-1 and TRBJ2-7; D assignment may be TRBD1 or TRBD2 (5 bases each). The CDR3 length is 13 residues. Trimming removed 1 base from V and 4 bases from J, with 8 bases in between. Germline-derived CDR1 and CDR2 are MGHRA and YSYEKL. The CDR3 coding sequence is TGCGCCAGCAGCCAAGGGGACGGGTACGAGCAGTACTTC. It codes for CASSQGDGYEQYF.

This chain uses TRBV6-6 with TRBJ2-7, with D hard to call. CDR1 is MNHNY, CDR2 SVGAGI, per germline (reference sequence). The CDR3 is 13 amino acids. The germline V and J ends were trimmed by 0 bases and 7 bases, with 10 bases remaining between them. In DNA form, the CDR3 reads TGTGCCAGCAGTTACTCTTCAGGTTTAGAGCAGTACTTC. Translating it yields CASSYSSGLEQYF.

J is TRBJ2-7 and V is TRBV6-6; 11 positions agree with TRBD1. The germline gives CDR1 MNHNY, CDR2 SVGAGI (reference sequence). This CDR3 is 14 amino acids long. Trimming at V came to 4 bases and at J to 4 bases, leaving 3 bases not matched to a gene. The CDR3 loop reads CASSWGTGGYEQYF. As DNA, the CDR3 is TGTGCCAGCAGTTGGGGGACAGGGGGATACGAGCAGTACTTC.

On this clone itself: Different DNA sequences within this sample yield the same CDR3. In DNA, the CDR3 is TGTGCCAGTAGTATCGGGACTCCCTACGAGCAGTACTTC. The encoded protein is CASSIGTPYEQYF. The rearrangement links TRBV19 to TRBJ2-7; perhaps TRBD2 as D (6 bases). V gave up 3 bases and J gave up 2 bases, with 8 bases separating them. The CDR3 extends over 13 amino acids. Germline V CDR1 and CDR2: LNHDA, SQIVND (reference sequence). Drawing the rest from reference TRBV19 and TRBJ2-7, the complete variable domain is DGGITQSPKYLFRKEGQNVTLSCEQNLNHDAMYWYRQDPGQGLRLIYYSQIVNDFQKGDIAEGYSVSREKKESFPLTVTSAQKNPTAFYLCASSIGTPYEQYFGPGTRLTVT.

The chain employs TRBV13 and TRBJ1-2; D gene unclear. The length of the CDR3 is 13 residues. Germline lookup yields CDR1 PRHDT and CDR2 FYEKMQ (reference sequence). Trimming removed 5 bases at V and 7 bases at J, with 14 bases between. CDR3 residues: CASSPQQYPGYTF. Written as DNA, the CDR3 is TGTGCCAGCAGCCCTCAACAATACCCTGGCTACACCTTC.

The gene calls are TRBV11-1 and TRBJ2-1, with 7 bases lining up with TRBD2. Per germline, CDR1 SGHAT and CDR2 FQDESV (reference sequence). The CDR3 has 19 amino acids. V lost 2 bases and J lost 4; bases outside the gene matches: 17. For the CDR3, the DNA is TGTGCCAGCAGCTTACCAGCGCGGCTAGCGGACGGGGGGTACAATGAGCAGTTCTTC. Translated: CASSLPARLADGGYNEQFF.

The V call is TRBV5-6, the J call TRBJ1-2; D is unresolved. The CDR3 is 15 residues long. The V end lost 0 bases, the J end lost 6 bases, and 15 bases lay between the germline ends. Germline V gene lookup returns CDR1 SGHDT and CDR2 YYEEEE. CDR3 region: CASSLDVVDFDGYTF. CDR3 in DNA: TGTGCCAGCAGCTTGGATGTTGTGGATTTTGATGGCTACACCTTC.

J is TRBJ1-2 and V is TRBV7-9; TRBD1 is a possible D gene (5 bases). Trimming left V 5 bases short and J 7 bases short, with 17 bases between. CDR1 is SEHNR, CDR2 FQNEAQ, per germline (reference sequence). The CDR3 extends over 14 amino acids. CDR3 sequence: CASSPTGRGIGYTF. The DNA for the CDR3 is TGTGCCAGCAGCCCAACCGGCCGGGGGATTGGCTACACCTTC.

This clone came up once. V is TRBV30 and J is TRBJ2-7; D is possibly TRBD2 (6 bases). The V end was cut by 4 bases, the J end by 7 bases, with 14 bases between. The V gene's germline CDR1 is GTSNPN and CDR2 SVGIG (reference sequence). The CDR3 contains 12 residues. This CDR3 is CAWTTLGGEQYF. CDR3 DNA sequence: TGTGCCTGGACCACTTTGGGGGGTGAGCAGTACTTC.

Comment on this clone: Other DNA sequences in this sample translate to the same CDR3. This chain uses TRBV6-5 with TRBJ1-2, with D possibly being TRBD1 (5 bases). CDR1 is MNHEY, CDR2 SVGAGI, per germline. Trimming shortened V by 0 bases and J by 6 bases, and 8 bases separated the two germline ends. The CDR3 runs 13 residues. The CDR3 DNA sequence: TGTGCCAGCAGTTACTCTCGGGGGGATGGCTACACCTTC. Translating it yields CASSYSRGDGYTF.

The genes are TRBV6-5 and TRBJ2-7, with a weak D call TRBD1 (5 bases). V lost 4 bases to trimming and J lost 2 bases, with 9 bases between them. Per the germline V gene, CDR1 is MNHEY and CDR2 is SVGAGI. CDR3 length: 13 residues. In nucleotides, the CDR3 is TGTGCCAGCAGTTCCCTGGGGCCCTACGAGCAGTACTTC. This sequence encodes CASSSLGPYEQYF.

V is TRBV28 and J is TRBJ2-1; D is unresolved. The V end was cut by 1 base, the J end by 0 bases, with 7 bases between. CDR1 is MDHEN and CDR2 is SYDVKM in the germline V gene. CDR3 length: 15 amino acids. This CDR3 is CASSLLAGSYNEQFF. The CDR3 DNA reads as TGTGCCAGCAGTTTATTGGCTGGCTCCTACAATGAGCAGTTCTTC.

The V gene is TRBV27, the J gene TRBJ2-1, with 14 bases aligning to TRBD2. The CDR3 has 16 residues. In germline, CDR1 is MNHEY, CDR2 SMNVEV (reference sequence). Trimming at V came to 5 bases and at J to 8 bases, leaving 8 bases not matched to a gene. CDR3: CASSPGLAGGLDEQFF. The CDR3 DNA is TGTGCCAGCAGTCCTGGACTAGCGGGAGGTTTGGATGAGCAGTTCTTC.

The chain couples TRBV11-2 to TRBJ1-1; maybe TRBD1 (5 bases). Trimming cost V 0 bases and J 0 bases, with 8 bases left between them. This CDR3 spans 15 amino acids. Germline V gives CDR1 SGHAT, CDR2 FQNNGV. Here the CDR3 reads CASSLEHRMNTEAFF. CDR3 DNA: TGTGCCAGCAGCTTAGAACACAGGATGAACACTGAAGCTTTCTTT.

This sequence joins TRBV27 and TRBJ1-2, with 8 positions matching TRBD1. The CDR3 totals 17 residues. Germline V lookup: CDR1 MNHEY, CDR2 SMNVEV (reference sequence). V was pared by 2 bases and J by 8 bases, with 16 bases of the junction left unmatched. As DNA, the CDR3 is TGTGCCAGCAGTTTAACCCGGCAGGGGGCGTTGTATGAAGGCTACACCTTC. Encoded protein: CASSLTRQGALYEGYTF.

The chain has TRBV7-9 and TRBJ2-2; D unclear. Per germline, CDR1 SEHNR and CDR2 FQNEAQ (reference sequence). Trimming stripped 8 bases from V and 1 base from J, with 17 bases between. The length of the CDR3 is 16 residues. The chain's CDR3 is CASASTRSGNTGELFF. For the CDR3, the DNA is TGTGCCAGCGCCTCCACCCGCTCTGGGAACACCGGGGAGCTGTTTTTT.

The rearrangement joins TRBV6-1 to TRBJ2-7; 7 bases are a match to TRBD1. Germline CDR1 reads MNHNS; CDR2 reads SASEGT. The CDR3 totals 15 residues. V lost 1 base and J lost 7; bases outside the gene matches: 10. This CDR3 reads CASSEGRGPSREQYF. The DNA of the CDR3 is TGTGCCAGCAGTGAAGGTAGGGGGCCTAGCCGTGAGCAGTACTTC.

The rearrangement joins TRBV7-6 to TRBJ2-2; D remains unclear. V was clipped by 2 bases and J by 7 bases, with 8 bases between them. The CDR3 contains 13 residues. In germline, CDR1 is SGHVS, CDR2 FNYEAQ. The CDR3 is CASSLIKGGELFF. CDR3 nucleotide sequence: TGTGCCAGCAGCTTAATAAAGGGCGGGGAGCTGTTTTTT.

The genes are TRBV7-9 and TRBJ2-5; the match to TRBD2 covers 10 bases. The CDR3 has 19 residues. After removal of 0 bases from V and 4 bases from J, the junction contained 14 bases not matched to a gene. CDR1 and CDR2 from the germline V gene are SEHNR and FQNEAQ (reference sequence). In DNA form, the CDR3 reads TGTGCCAGCAGCTTAGCGTTGGTAGCGGGAGGAAGGGATGGAGAGACCCAGTACTTC. Residues: CASSLALVAGGRDGETQYF.

The chain has TRBV6-5 and TRBJ1-1, with D possibly being TRBD1 (6 bases). CDR3 size: 13 residues. The ends were cut back, 6 bases at V and 6 bases at J, with 14 bases in the middle. CDR1 and CDR2 from the germline V gene are MNHEY and SVGAGI. CDR3 loop: CASRYPGEAEAFF. The CDR3 DNA reads TGTGCCAGCAGGTACCCAGGGGAAGCTGAAGCTTTCTTT.

CDR3 nucleotides: TGTGCCAGCAGTGACTCTGAGGAGGTGAGGGGGCAGGGGGAAAAACTGTTTTTT. Residues: CASSDSEEVRGQGEKLFF. The chain uses TRBV6-4 and TRBJ1-4; 7 bases fit TRBD1. V gave up 0 bases and J gave up 8 bases; unmatched junction bases: 15. CDR1 and CDR2 (germline): MRHNA, SNTAGT. CDR3 size: 18 residues.